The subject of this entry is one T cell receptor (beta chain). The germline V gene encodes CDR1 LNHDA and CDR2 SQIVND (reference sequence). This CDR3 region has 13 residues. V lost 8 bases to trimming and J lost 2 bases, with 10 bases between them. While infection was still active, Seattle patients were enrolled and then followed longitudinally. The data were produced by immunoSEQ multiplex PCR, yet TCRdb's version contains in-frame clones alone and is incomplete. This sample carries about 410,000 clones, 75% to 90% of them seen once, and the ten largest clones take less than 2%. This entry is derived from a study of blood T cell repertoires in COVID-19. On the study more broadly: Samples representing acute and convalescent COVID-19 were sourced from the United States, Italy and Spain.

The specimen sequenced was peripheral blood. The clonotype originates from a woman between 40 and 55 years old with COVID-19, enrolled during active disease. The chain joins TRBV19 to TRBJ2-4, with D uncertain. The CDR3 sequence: CASAGLSKNIQYF. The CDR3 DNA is TGTGCCAGTGCCGGGTTGTCCAAAAACATTCAGTACTTC.